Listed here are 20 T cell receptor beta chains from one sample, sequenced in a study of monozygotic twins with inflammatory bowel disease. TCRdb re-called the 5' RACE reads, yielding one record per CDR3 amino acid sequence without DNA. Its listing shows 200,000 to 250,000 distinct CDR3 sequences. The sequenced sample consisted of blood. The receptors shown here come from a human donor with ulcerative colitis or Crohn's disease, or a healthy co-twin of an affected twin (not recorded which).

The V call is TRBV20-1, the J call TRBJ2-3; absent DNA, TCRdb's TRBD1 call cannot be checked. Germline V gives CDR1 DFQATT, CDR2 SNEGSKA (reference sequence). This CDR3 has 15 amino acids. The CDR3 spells CSASDRGPGVDTQYF.

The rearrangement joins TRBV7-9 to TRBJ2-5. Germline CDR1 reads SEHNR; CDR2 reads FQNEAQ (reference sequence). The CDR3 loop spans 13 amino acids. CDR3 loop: CASSLSPQETQYF.

The CDR3 loop is CASNTYEGGSEAFF. V usage is TRBV6-6 and J usage is TRBJ1-1; with no DNA, the TCRdb D assignment of TRBD1 cannot be verified. The length of the CDR3 is 14 residues. Germline V gives CDR1 MNHNY, CDR2 SVGAGI (reference sequence).

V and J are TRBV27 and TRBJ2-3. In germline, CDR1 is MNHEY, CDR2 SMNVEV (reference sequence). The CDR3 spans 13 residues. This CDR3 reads CASSLRFPDTQYF.

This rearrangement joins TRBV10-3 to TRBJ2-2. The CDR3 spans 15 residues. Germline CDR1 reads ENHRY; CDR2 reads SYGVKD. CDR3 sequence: CAISTGNANTGELFF.

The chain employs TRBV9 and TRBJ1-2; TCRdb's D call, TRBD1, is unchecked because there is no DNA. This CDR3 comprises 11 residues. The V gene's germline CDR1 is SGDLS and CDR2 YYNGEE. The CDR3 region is CASSSRGGYTF.

The CDR3 reads CSALSQGDYGYTF. V gene TRBV20-1 combines with J gene TRBJ1-2; the D gene TCRdb calls, TRBD1, cannot be checked with no DNA. CDR3 length: 13 amino acids. CDR1 and CDR2 from the germline V gene are DFQATT and SNEGSKA (reference sequence).

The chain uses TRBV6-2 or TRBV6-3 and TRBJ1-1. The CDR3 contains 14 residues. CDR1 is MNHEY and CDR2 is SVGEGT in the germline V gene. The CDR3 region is CASSEDHMNTEAFF.

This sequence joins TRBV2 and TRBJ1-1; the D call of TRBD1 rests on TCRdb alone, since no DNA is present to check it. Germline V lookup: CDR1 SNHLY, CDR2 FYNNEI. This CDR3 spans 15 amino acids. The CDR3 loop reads CASSLTDRAHTEAFF.

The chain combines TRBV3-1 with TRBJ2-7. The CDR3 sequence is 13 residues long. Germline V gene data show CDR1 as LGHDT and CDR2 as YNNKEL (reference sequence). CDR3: CASSLWASYEQYF.

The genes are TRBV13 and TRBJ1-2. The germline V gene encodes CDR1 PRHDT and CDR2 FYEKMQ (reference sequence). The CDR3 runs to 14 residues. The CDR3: CASSLSPNTYGYTF.

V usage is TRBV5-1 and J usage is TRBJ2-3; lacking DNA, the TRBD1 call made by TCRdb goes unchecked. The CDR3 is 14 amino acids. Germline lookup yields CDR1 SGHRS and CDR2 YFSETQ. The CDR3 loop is CASSRDRGTDTQYF.

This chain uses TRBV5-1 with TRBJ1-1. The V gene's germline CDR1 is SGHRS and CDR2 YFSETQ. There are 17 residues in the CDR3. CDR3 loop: CASSLVAGGSMNTEAFF.

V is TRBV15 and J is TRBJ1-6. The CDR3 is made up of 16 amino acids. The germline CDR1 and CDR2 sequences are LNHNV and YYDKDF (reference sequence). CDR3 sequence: CATSRRGGPYNSPLHF.

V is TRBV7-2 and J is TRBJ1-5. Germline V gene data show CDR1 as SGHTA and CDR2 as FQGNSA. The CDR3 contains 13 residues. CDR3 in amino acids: CASSPQGRQPQHF.

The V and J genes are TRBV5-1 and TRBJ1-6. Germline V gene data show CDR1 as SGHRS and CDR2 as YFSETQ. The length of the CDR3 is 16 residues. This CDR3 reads CASSFGQGAINSPLHF.

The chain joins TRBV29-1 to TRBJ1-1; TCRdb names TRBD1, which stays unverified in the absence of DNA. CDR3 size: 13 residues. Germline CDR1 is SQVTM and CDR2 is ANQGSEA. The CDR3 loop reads CSVEWVGGTEAFF.

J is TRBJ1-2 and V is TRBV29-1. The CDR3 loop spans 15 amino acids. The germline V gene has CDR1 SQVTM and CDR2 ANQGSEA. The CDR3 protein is CSVEDPGGREGGYTF.

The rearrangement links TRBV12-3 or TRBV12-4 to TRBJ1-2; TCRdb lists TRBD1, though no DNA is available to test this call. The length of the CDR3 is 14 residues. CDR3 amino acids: CASSFYGQRGGYTF.

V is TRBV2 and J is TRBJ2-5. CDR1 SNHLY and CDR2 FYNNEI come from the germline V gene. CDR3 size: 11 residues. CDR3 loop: CASIQAETQYF. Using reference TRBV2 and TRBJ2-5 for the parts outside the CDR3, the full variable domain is EPEVTQTPSHQVTQMGQEVILRCVPISNHLYFYWYRQILGQKVEFLVSFYNNEISEKSEIFDDQFSVERPDGSNFTLKIRSTKLEDSAMYFCASIQAETQYFGPGTRLLVL.